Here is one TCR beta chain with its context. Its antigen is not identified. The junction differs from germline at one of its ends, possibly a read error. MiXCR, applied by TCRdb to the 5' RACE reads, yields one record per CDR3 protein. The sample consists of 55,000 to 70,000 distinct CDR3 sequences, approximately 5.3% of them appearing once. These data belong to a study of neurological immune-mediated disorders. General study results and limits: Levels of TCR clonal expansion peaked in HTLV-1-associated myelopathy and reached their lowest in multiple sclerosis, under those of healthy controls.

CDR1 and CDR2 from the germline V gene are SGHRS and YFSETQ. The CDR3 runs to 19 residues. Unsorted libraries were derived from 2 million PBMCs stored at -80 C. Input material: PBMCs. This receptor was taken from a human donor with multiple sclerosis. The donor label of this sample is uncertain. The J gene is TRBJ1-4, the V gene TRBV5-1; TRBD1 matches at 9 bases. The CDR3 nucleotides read TGCACCAGCAGCCTGGGGCCGCCGGGACAGGGAGTTCAGGATGAAAAACTGTTTTTT. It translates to CTSSLGPPGQGVQDEKLFF. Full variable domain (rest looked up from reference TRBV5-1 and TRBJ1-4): KAGVTQTPRYLIKTRGQQVTLSCSPISGHRSVSWYQQTPGQGLQFLFEYFSETQRNKGNFPGRFSGRQFSNSRSEMNVSTLELGDSALYLCTSSLGPPGQGVQDEKLFFGSGTQLSVL.